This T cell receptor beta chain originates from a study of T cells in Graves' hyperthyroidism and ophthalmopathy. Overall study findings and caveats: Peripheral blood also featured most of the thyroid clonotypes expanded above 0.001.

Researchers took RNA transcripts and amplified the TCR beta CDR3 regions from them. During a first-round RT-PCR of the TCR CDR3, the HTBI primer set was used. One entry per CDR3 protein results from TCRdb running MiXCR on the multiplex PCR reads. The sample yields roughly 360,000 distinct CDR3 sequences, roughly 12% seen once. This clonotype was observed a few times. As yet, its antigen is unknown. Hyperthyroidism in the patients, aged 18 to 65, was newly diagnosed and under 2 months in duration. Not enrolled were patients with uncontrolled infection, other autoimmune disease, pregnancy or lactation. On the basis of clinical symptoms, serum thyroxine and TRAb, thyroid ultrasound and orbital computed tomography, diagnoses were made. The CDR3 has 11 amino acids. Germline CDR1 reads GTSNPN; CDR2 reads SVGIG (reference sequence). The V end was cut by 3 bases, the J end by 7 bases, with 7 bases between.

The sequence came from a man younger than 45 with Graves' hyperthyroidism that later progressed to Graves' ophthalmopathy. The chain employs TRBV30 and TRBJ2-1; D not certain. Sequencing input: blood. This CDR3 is CAWRGGNEQFF. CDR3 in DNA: TGTGCCTGGAGAGGTGGGAATGAGCAGTTCTTC.